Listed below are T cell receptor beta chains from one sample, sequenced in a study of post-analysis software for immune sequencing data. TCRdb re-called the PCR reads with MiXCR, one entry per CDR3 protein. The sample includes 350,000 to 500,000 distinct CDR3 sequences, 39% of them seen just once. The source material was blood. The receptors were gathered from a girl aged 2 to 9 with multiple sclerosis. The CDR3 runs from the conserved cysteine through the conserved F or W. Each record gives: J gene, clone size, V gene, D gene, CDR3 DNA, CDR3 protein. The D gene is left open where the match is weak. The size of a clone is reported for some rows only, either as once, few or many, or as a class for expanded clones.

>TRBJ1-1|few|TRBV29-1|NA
TGCAGCGTTGAGAACTGGGGTTTATACACTGAAGCTTTCTTT
CSVENWGLYTEAFF
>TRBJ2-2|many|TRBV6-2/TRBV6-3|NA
TGTGCCAGCAGTAGCGACAGACTCAGGCTGTTTTTT
CASSSDRLRLFF
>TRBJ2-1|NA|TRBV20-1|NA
TGCAGTGCTAGACACCGGGACTCGTCTTCCGATGAGCAGTTCTTC
CSARHRDSSSDEQFF
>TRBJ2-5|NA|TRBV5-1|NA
TGCGCCAGCAGCGCCGGGGCAAAAGAGACCCAGTACTTC
CASSAGAKETQYF
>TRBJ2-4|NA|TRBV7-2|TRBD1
TGTGCCAGCAGCTTAGCTTGGGGGCCGGGACAGGGGGCGAAAGGATCCAAAAACATTCAGTACTTC
CASSLAWGPGQGAKGSKNIQYF
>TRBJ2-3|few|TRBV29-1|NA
TGCAGCGCTCGGGTTTCTAGCACAGATACGCAGTATTTT
CSARVSSTDTQYF
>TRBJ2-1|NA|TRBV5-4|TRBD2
TGTGCCAGCAGCGCCCGGGCTAGCGGGAGAGATGAGCAGTTCTTC
CASSARASGRDEQFF
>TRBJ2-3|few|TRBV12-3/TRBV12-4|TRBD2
TGTGCCAGCAGAGCCCCGACTAGCGGGGTGCGAGATACGCAGTATTTT
CASRAPTSGVRDTQYF
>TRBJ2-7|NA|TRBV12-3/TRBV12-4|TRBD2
TGTGCCAGCAGTTCACTAGCGGGAGTGAACGAGCAGTACTTC
CASSSLAGVNEQYF
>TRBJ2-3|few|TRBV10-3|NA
TGTGCCATCACCCCGACAGGCACAGATACGCAGTATTTT
CAITPTGTDTQYF
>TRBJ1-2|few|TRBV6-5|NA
TGTGCCAGCAGTTCTACAGGGCGCTTGGATGGCTACACCTTC
CASSSTGRLDGYTF
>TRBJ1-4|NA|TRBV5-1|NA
TGCGCCAGCCAGGACGGGTCAGCGAGGAGCGAAAAACTGTTTTTT
CASQDGSARSEKLFF
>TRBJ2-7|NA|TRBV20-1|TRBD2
TGCAGTGCCTTAGCGGGGGAGTACGAGCAGTACTTC
CSALAGEYEQYF
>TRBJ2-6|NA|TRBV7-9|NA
TGTGCCAGCAGCTTTTCTGGGGCCAACGCCCTGACTTTC
CASSFSGANALTF
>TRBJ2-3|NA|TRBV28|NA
TGTGCCAGCAGTATAGGGGCAGGGACCTTCACAGATACGCAGTATTTT
CASSIGAGTFTDTQYF
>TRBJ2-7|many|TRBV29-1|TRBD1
TGCAGCGTCCAGGGACAGCGATGGGAGCCTGAGGAGCAGTACTTC
CSVQGQRWEPEEQYF
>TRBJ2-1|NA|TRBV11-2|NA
TGTGCCAGCGGTGTAAAGGCAGGGCTCGAGCAGTTCTTC
CASGVKAGLEQFF
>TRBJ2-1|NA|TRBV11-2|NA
TGTGCCAGCAGTTCGACGACGGAGCAGTTCTTC
CASSSTTEQFF
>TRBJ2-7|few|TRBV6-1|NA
TGTGCCAGCTCCGACAGGAATCCCTACGAGCAGTACTTC
CASSDRNPYEQYF
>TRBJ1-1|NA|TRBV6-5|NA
TGTGCCAGCAGACGACAGAGAATGAACACTGAAGCTTTCTTT
CASRRQRMNTEAFF
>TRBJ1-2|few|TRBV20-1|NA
TGCAGTGCTAGAGGGGGCTACAGGGTAGGCTATGGCTACACCTTC
CSARGGYRVGYGYTF
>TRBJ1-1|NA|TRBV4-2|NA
TGTGCCAGCAGCCAAGAGAGGGGAAACACTGAAGCTTTCTTT
CASSQERGNTEAFF
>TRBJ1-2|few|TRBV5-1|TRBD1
TGCGCCAGCAGCCCGACGGACAGGGGCGGCTACACCTTC
CASSPTDRGGYTF
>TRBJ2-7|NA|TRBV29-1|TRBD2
TGCAGCGTTGAGAAGGTAGCGGGAGGGTTAGGCGAGCAGTACTTC
CSVEKVAGGLGEQYF
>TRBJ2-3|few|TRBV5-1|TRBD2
TGCGCCAGCAGCGGGATCCCTAGCGGGGGGGCCGCAGATACGCAGTATTTT
CASSGIPSGGAADTQYF
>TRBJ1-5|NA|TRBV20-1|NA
TGCAGTGCTAGGGGGGGAATGGGGCATCAGCCCCAGCATTTT
CSARGGMGHQPQHF
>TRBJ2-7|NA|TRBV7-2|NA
TGTGCCAGCAGCTTTGCTGGGACCACGATTAGTGAGCAGTACTTC
CASSFAGTTISEQYF
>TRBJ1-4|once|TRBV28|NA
TGTGCCAGCAGCCAATTTGCAACTAATGAAAAACTGTTTTTT
CASSQFATNEKLFF
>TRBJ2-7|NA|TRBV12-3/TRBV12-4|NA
TGTGCCAGCGGTACGACTAGCTACGAGCAGTACTTC
CASGTTSYEQYF
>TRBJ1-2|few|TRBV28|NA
TGTGCCAGCAGTTTGCGAGGGATAAGTAAGGAGGGCTACACCTTC
CASSLRGISKEGYTF
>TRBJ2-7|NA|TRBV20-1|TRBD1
TGCAGTGCTCTTCTGACGGGACAGGGGCCCTACGAGCAGTACTTC
CSALLTGQGPYEQYF
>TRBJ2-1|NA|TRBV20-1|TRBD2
TGCAGTGCTAGGAGGGGGGGCCTAGCGGGAGGGAGCAATGAGCAGTTCTTC
CSARRGGLAGGSNEQFF
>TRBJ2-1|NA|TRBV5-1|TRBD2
TGCGCCAGCAGCTCAAAGCGGGGGTCGCTGCAAAATGAGCAGTTCTTC
CASSSKRGSLQNEQFF
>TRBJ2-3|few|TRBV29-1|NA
TGCAGCGTCCGACAGACAGATACGCAGTATTTT
CSVRQTDTQYF
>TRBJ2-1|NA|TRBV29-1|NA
TGCAGCGTTGTCCGAGGGGCCGGCTACAGTGAGCAGTTCTTC
CSVVRGAGYSEQFF
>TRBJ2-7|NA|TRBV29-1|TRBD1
TGCAGCGTTGAAGAAACGGGACAGGGCTACGAGCAGTACTTC
CSVEETGQGYEQYF
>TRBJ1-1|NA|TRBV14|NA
TGTGCCAGCAGCCCCACTTGGGCCCTGAACACTGAAGCTTTCTTT
CASSPTWALNTEAFF
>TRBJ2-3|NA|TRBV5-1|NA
TGCGCCAGCAGGGTGAGATGGGGTCGCCTTCGCACAGATACGCAGTATTTT
CASRVRWGRLRTDTQYF
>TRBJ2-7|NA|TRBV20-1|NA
TGCAGTGCCCCCGGAGCCTACGAGCAGTACTTC
CSAPGAYEQYF
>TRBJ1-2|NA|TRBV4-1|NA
TGCGCCAGCAGCCGGCAGGGGCTTATACCCTATGGCTACACCTTC
CASSRQGLIPYGYTF
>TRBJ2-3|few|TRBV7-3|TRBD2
TGTGCCAGCAGCCCAGGACTAGCAGATACGCAGTATTTT
CASSPGLADTQYF
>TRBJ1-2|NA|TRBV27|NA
TGTGCCAGCAGTTTAACGGGTTTGGGCTTCTATGGCTACACCTTC
CASSLTGLGFYGYTF
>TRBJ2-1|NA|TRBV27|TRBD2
TGTGCCAGCAGTTTATCCGTTCTAGCGGGAGGGCCGAATGAGCAGTTCTTC
CASSLSVLAGGPNEQFF
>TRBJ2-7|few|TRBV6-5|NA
TGTGCCAGCAGATATTCCAGAGGGGTCTCCTACGAGCAGTACTTC
CASRYSRGVSYEQYF
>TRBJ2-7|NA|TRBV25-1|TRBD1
TGTGCCAGCAGTCGGACAGGGGACTTCTCCTACGAGCAGTACTTC
CASSRTGDFSYEQYF
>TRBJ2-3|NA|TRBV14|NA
TGTGCCAGCAGCAAAGGGACATGGAGAACACCCACAGATACGCAGTATTTT
CASSKGTWRTPTDTQYF